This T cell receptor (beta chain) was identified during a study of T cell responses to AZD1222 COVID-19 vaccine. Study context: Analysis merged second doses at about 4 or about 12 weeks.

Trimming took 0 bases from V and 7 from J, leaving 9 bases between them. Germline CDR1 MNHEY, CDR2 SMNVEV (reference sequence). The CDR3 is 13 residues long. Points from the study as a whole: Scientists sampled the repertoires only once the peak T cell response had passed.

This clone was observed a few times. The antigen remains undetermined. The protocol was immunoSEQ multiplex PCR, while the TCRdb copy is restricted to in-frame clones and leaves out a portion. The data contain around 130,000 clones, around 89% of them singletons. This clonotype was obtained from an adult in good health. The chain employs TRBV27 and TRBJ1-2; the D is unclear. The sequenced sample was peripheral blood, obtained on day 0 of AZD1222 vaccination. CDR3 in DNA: TGTGCCAGCAGTTTATCTGCCGGGATTGGCTACACCTTC. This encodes CASSLSAGIGYTF.